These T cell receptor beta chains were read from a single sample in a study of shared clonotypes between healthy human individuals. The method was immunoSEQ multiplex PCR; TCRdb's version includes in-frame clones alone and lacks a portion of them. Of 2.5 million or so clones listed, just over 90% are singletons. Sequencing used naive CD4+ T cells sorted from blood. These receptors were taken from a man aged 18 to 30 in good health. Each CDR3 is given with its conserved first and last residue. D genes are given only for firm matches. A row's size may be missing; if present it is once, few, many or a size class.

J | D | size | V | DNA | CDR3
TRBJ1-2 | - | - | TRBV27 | TGTGCCGGGGGGAGGTCAGCTAACTATGGCTACACCTTC | CAGGRSANYGYTF
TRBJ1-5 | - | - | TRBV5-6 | TGTGCCAGCAGCTTGGCCGGGGGGTCCGCGGCATTCGGCAATCAGCCCCAGCATTTT | CASSLAGGSAAFGNQPQHF
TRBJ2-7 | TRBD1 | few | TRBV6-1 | TGTGCCAGCAGTCCAGGGGGCTTAGGCTCCTACGAGCAGTACTTC | CASSPGGLGSYEQYF
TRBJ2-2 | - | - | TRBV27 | TGTGCCAGCTCCTCAAACGCGAACACCGGGGAGCTGTTTTTT | CASSSNANTGELFF
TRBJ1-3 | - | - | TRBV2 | TGTGCCAGCAGGATTATGGCCTCTGGAAACACCATATATTTT | CASRIMASGNTIYF
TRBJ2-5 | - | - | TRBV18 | TGTGCCAGCTCCGCCCGGCAGGGGAGAGAGGAGACCCAGTACTTC | CASSARQGREETQYF
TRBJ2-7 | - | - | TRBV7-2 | TGTGCCAGCAGCCCCTTGAGGTTCGGCCATCTGGGCGAGCAGTACTTC | CASSPLRFGHLGEQYF
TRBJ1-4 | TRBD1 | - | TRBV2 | TGTGCCAGCAGAGGGACAGGGTTTAATGAAAAACTGTTTTTT | CASRGTGFNEKLFF
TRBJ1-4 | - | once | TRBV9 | TGTGCCAGCAGCGTAGTCGGGACAACTAATGAAAAACTGTTTTTT | CASSVVGTTNEKLFF
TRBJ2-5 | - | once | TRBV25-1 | TGTGCCAGCAGTGAACAAACCGCGGGGACCCAGTACTTC | CASSEQTAGTQYF
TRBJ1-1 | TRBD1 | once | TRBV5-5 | TGTGCCAGCAGCCGCCTGGGACAGGGAGGGACTGAAGCTTTCTTT | CASSRLGQGGTEAFF
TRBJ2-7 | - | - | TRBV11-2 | TGTGCCAGCAGCTCCCTCGGGGCGGGGGCCCGATACGAGCAGTACTTC | CASSSLGAGARYEQYF
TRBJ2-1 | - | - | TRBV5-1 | TGCGCCAGCAGCTTGGATCCAGGGGCCTACAATGAGCAGTTCTTC | CASSLDPGAYNEQFF
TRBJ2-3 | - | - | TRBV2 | TGTGCCAGCAGTAGCGGGACAGGTTCGGGCACAGATACGCAGTATTTT | CASSSGTGSGTDTQYF
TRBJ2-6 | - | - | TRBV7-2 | TGTGCCAGCAGCCAAGGGGGATCTGGGGCCAACGTCCTGACTTTC | CASSQGGSGANVLTF
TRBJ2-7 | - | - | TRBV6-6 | TGTGCCAGCAGTTACTACCCCGGGGAGACCGTCGCCGAGCAGTACTTC | CASSYYPGETVAEQYF
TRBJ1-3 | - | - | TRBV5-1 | TGCGCCAGCAGCGAGGGAAACACCATATATTTT | CASSEGNTIYF
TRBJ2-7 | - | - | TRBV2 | TGTGCCAGCAGTGAAAGGCCTACGGGTCGCGAGCAGTACTTC | CASSERPTGREQYF
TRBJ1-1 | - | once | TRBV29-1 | TGCAGCGTTGAGCGCGGGGCGAACACTGAAGCTTTCTTT | CSVERGANTEAFF
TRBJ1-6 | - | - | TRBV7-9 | TGTGCCAGCAGCTTAGCTGAGCGGAGCTCCTATAATTCACCCCTCCACTTT | CASSLAERSSYNSPLHF
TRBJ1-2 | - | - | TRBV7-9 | TGTGCCAGCAGTTTAAAAGACGGGTATGGCTACACCTTC | CASSLKDGYGYTF
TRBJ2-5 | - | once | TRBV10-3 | TGTGCCATCAGTGAGTCGGGAAGGATAGAGGAGACCCAGTACTTC | CAISESGRIEETQYF
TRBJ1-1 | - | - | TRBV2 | TGTGCCAGCAGCTTCGGAAACTGGTATGGTGACACTGAAGCTTTCTTT | CASSFGNWYGDTEAFF
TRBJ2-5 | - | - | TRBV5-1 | TGCGCCAGCAGCTTGGGGGGCACGCAAGAGACCCAGTACTTC | CASSLGGTQETQYF
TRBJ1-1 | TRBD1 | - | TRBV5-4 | TGTGCCAGCAGTCGGGACAGGGGGTTCGTTGAAGCTTTCTTT | CASSRDRGFVEAFF
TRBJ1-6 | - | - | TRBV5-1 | TGCGCCAGCAGCTTAACATCCTATAATTCACCCCTCCACTTT | CASSLTSYNSPLHF
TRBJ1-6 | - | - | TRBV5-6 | TGTGCCAGCAGCTTGACTGGTTCACCCCTCCACTTT | CASSLTGSPLHF
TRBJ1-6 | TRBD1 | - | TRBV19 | TGTGCCAGTAGCCGTGACAGGGTCAATTCACCCCTCCACTTT | CASSRDRVNSPLHF